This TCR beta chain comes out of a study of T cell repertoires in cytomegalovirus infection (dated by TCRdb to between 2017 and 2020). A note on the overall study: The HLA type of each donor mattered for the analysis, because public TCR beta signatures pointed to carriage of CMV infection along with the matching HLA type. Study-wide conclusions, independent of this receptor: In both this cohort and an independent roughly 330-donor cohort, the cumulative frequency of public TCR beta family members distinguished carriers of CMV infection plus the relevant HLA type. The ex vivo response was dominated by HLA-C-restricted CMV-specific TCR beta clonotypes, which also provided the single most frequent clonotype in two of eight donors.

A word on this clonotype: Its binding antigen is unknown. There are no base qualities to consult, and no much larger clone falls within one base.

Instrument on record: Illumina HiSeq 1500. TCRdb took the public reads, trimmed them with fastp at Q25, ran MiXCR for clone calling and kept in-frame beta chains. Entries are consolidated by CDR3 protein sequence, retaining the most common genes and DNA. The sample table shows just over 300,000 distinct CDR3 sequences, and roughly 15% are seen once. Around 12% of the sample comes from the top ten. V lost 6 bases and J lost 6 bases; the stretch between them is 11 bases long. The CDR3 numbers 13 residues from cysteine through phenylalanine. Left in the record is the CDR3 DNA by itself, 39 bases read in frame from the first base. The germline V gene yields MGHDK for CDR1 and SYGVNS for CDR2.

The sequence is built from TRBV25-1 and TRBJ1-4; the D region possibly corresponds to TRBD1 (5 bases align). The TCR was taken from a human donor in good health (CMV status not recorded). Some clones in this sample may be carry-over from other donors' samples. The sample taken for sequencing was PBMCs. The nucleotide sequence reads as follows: TGTGCCAGCAGATGGGGGGAGTATGAAAAACTGTTTTTT. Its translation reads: CASRWGEYEKLFF.